These T cell receptor beta chains were read from a single sample in a study of blood T cell repertoires in COVID-19. Measured with immunoSEQ multiplex PCR; TCRdb has only the in-frame clones, and not every one. This table has about 250,000 clones, roughly 86% appearing once. The specimen was peripheral blood. These receptors were obtained from a woman older than 75 with COVID-19, enrolled during active disease. Each CDR3 is given with its conserved first and last residue. Each record gives: V gene, J gene, clone size, D gene, CDR3 DNA, CDR3 protein. A D gene is named only where the DNA matches it firmly. Some rows mark clone size as missing; the rest say once, few, many or name a class of expanded clone.

V: TRBV5-1
J: TRBJ1-4
size: once
D: NA
DNA: TGCGCCAGCAGCTTGATGGAGGGTTATTCAACTAATGAAAAACTGTTTTTT
CDR3: CASSLMEGYSTNEKLFF

V: TRBV7-2
J: TRBJ2-1
size: NA
D: TRBD2
DNA: TGTGCCAGCAGCATAGTTACTAGCGGTAGGTATGAGCAGTTCTTC
CDR3: CASSIVTSGRYEQFF

V: TRBV30
J: TRBJ1-1
size: few
D: NA
DNA: TGTGCCTGGAGTAGACAGCTTAACACTGAAGCTTTCTTT
CDR3: CAWSRQLNTEAFF

V: TRBV29-1
J: TRBJ1-3
size: once
D: NA
DNA: TGCAGCGGCGGCACCTCTGGAAACACCATATATTTT
CDR3: CSGGTSGNTIYF

V: TRBV6-6
J: TRBJ2-1
size: NA
D: TRBD2
DNA: TGTGCCAGCAGTTCCCCGACCGGGGGGAGTTACAATGAGCAGTTCTTC
CDR3: CASSSPTGGSYNEQFF

V: TRBV10-1
J: TRBJ1-5
size: NA
D: TRBD1
DNA: TGCGCCAGCAGTGCCGACAGGGGAGGCAATCAGCCCCAGCATTTT
CDR3: CASSADRGGNQPQHF

V: TRBV7-9
J: TRBJ1-1
size: NA
D: TRBD1
DNA: TGTGCCAGCAGCTCTCTACAGGGGACTGAAGCTTTCTTT
CDR3: CASSSLQGTEAFF

V: TRBV5-1
J: TRBJ1-1
size: NA
D: NA
DNA: TGCGCCAGCAGCTTGAACAGCCGACCTGGGAGCACTGAAGCTTTCTTT
CDR3: CASSLNSRPGSTEAFF

V: TRBV2
J: TRBJ1-6
size: NA
D: NA
DNA: TGTGCCAGCAGCGAACAGGGCAGCAGCTCACCCCTCCACTTT
CDR3: CASSEQGSSSPLHF

V: TRBV5-1
J: TRBJ1-1
size: NA
D: NA
DNA: TGCGCCAGCAGCTTGGGGGGCGGGAAGAACACTGAAGCTTTCTTT
CDR3: CASSLGGGKNTEAFF

V: TRBV7-9
J: TRBJ2-7
size: few
D: NA
DNA: TGTGCCAGCAGCTCGAGACAGATTCCCTACGAGCAGTACTTC
CDR3: CASSSRQIPYEQYF

V: TRBV11-2
J: TRBJ2-2
size: once
D: TRBD2
DNA: TGTGCCAGCAGCCGCGGGGGAAGGAACACCGGGGAGCTGTTTTTT
CDR3: CASSRGGRNTGELFF

V: TRBV5-6
J: TRBJ1-4
size: NA
D: NA
DNA: TGTGCCAGCAGCTTGGCTAGGCTTGAAAAACTGTTTTTT
CDR3: CASSLARLEKLFF

V: TRBV9
J: TRBJ2-7
size: NA
D: TRBD1
DNA: TGTGCCAGCAGCGCGACAGGGATCGCCTACGAGCAGTACTTC
CDR3: CASSATGIAYEQYF

V: TRBV19
J: TRBJ2-7
size: NA
D: NA
DNA: TGTGCCAGTAGTGATGGTCCCAGGGCGAGTACCTACGAGCAGTACTTC
CDR3: CASSDGPRASTYEQYF

V: TRBV2
J: TRBJ1-2
size: NA
D: TRBD1
DNA: TGTGCCAGCAGGGACCGCGGGACAGGAGGCTACACCTTC
CDR3: CASRDRGTGGYTF

V: TRBV30
J: TRBJ1-1
size: NA
D: NA
DNA: TGTGCCTGGGGCGAAGAGAGGAACACTGAAGCTTTCTTT
CDR3: CAWGEERNTEAFF

V: TRBV4-2
J: TRBJ2-3
size: NA
D: TRBD1
DNA: TGTGCCAGCAGCCAAGTTTCCCGTGCCAGGGGGCTTTCCCTTAGCACAGATACGCAGTATTTT
CDR3: CASSQVSRARGLSLSTDTQYF

V: TRBV15
J: TRBJ1-2
size: NA
D: TRBD1
DNA: TGTGCCACCAGCAGCAGGGGGCGCGACTATGGCTACACCTTC
CDR3: CATSSRGRDYGYTF

V: TRBV28
J: TRBJ2-7
size: NA
D: TRBD1
DNA: TGTGCCAGCAGGAGGGACAGGGAGAACTCCTACGAGCAGTACTTC
CDR3: CASRRDRENSYEQYF

V: TRBV27
J: TRBJ1-1
size: NA
D: NA
DNA: TGTGCCAGCGCCGGGACGGGAGGGAACACTGAAGCTTTCTTT
CDR3: CASAGTGGNTEAFF

V: TRBV10-3
J: TRBJ2-1
size: NA
D: TRBD2
DNA: TGTGCCATCAGTCAAACTAGCGGGGGTGCCAATGAGCAGTTCTTC
CDR3: CAISQTSGGANEQFF

V: TRBV6-1
J: TRBJ1-4
size: once
D: NA
DNA: TGTGCCAGCAGTGAAGCGGGTCCATCCCAAACTAGGACTAATGAAAAACTGTTTTTT
CDR3: CASSEAGPSQTRTNEKLFF

V: TRBV7-9
J: TRBJ1-1
size: NA
D: NA
DNA: TGTGCCAGCAGCTTAGTGGAGATGAACACTGAAGCTTTCTTT
CDR3: CASSLVEMNTEAFF

V: TRBV6-5
J: TRBJ1-2
size: NA
D: NA
DNA: TGTGCCAGCAGTATGACAGTTAACTATGGCTACACCTTC
CDR3: CASSMTVNYGYTF

V: TRBV6-5
J: TRBJ2-5
size: NA
D: TRBD2
DNA: TGTGCCAGCAGTTACTGGCTAGCGGGGGTGGAGACCCAGTACTTC
CDR3: CASSYWLAGVETQYF

V: TRBV5-4
J: TRBJ2-3
size: NA
D: NA
DNA: TGTGCCAGCAGCCCGGAGAGTCGCAGCACGCATACGCAGTATTTT
CDR3: CASSPESRSTHTQYF

V: TRBV10-3
J: TRBJ2-1
size: NA
D: TRBD1
DNA: TGTGCCATCAGGGACAGGGGTGAAATCCATGAGCAGTTCTTC
CDR3: CAIRDRGEIHEQFF

V: TRBV5-6
J: TRBJ2-2
size: NA
D: TRBD2
DNA: TGTGCCAGCTGGGAGGTCGGGGGGGCCGTTGGCACCGGGGAGCTGTTTTTT
CDR3: CASWEVGGAVGTGELFF

V: TRBV18
J: TRBJ2-5
size: NA
D: TRBD2
DNA: TGTGCCAGCTCACCACTAGCGGGGTTCCAAGAGACCCAGTACTTC
CDR3: CASSPLAGFQETQYF

V: TRBV7-2
J: TRBJ1-1
size: NA
D: NA
DNA: TGTGCCAGCAGCCCTATGAACACTGAAGCTTTCTTT
CDR3: CASSPMNTEAFF

V: TRBV7-2
J: TRBJ1-2
size: NA
D: TRBD1
DNA: TGTGCCAGCAGCCCCGGGACAGGGGCCTATGGCTACACCTTC
CDR3: CASSPGTGAYGYTF

V: TRBV2
J: TRBJ2-2
size: NA
D: TRBD1
DNA: TGTGCCAGCGATGGGACAGGGGTTTCCGGGGAGCTGTTTTTT
CDR3: CASDGTGVSGELFF

V: TRBV10-2
J: TRBJ2-1
size: NA
D: NA
DNA: TGCGCCAGCAGTGAGTCGAAAAGGGGGGGCTTATACAATGAGCAGTTCTTC
CDR3: CASSESKRGGLYNEQFF

V: TRBV11-2
J: TRBJ1-2
size: NA
D: NA
DNA: TGTGCCAGCAGCTTAAATATCGCGCTGACTTATGGCTACACCTTC
CDR3: CASSLNIALTYGYTF

V: TRBV7-8
J: TRBJ2-6
size: once
D: NA
DNA: TGTGCCAGCAGTCCCGGGGTCTCTGGGGCCAACGTCCTGACTTTC
CDR3: CASSPGVSGANVLTF

V: TRBV7-6
J: TRBJ1-1
size: NA
D: NA
DNA: TGTGCCAGCAGCTTTAATATGAACACTGAAGCTTTCTTT
CDR3: CASSFNMNTEAFF

V: TRBV10-3
J: TRBJ2-4
size: NA
D: NA
DNA: TGTGCCATCAGTGAGTCGGACGGGGAAAAGATTCAGTACTTC
CDR3: CAISESDGEKIQYF

V: TRBV6-5
J: TRBJ2-5
size: NA
D: NA
DNA: TGTGCCAGCACGGGTAGAAGCGGGCAAGGGACCCAGTACTTC
CDR3: CASTGRSGQGTQYF

V: TRBV12-3/TRBV12-4
J: TRBJ1-1
size: NA
D: TRBD1
DNA: TGTGCCAGCAGCCGGGACAGGGTCACTGAAGCTTTCTTT
CDR3: CASSRDRVTEAFF

V: TRBV10-3
J: TRBJ1-1
size: NA
D: NA
DNA: TGTGCCATCAGTGACCCATACAGGGACACTGAAGCTTTCTTT
CDR3: CAISDPYRDTEAFF

V: TRBV6-5
J: TRBJ1-6
size: once
D: NA
DNA: TGTGCCAGCAGGCAGGATAATTCACCCCTCCACTTT
CDR3: CASRQDNSPLHF

V: TRBV11-2
J: TRBJ2-3
size: once
D: TRBD2
DNA: TGTGCCAGCAGCCCGGATAGCGGGAAGATCCGAGATACGCAGTATTTT
CDR3: CASSPDSGKIRDTQYF

V: TRBV9
J: TRBJ2-3
size: few
D: NA
DNA: TGTGCCAGCAGCGTAGAGGAGGGGAGGAGCGGCACAGATACGCAGTATTTT
CDR3: CASSVEEGRSGTDTQYF

V: TRBV9
J: TRBJ1-4
size: NA
D: NA
DNA: TGTGCCAGCAGTCCTGTGAACGCAGGAAAACTGTTTTTT
CDR3: CASSPVNAGKLFF

V: TRBV7-2
J: TRBJ2-7
size: NA
D: TRBD2
DNA: TGTGCCAGCAGCTTGGGACTAGCGGGGGGGCGCGACGAGCAGTACTTC
CDR3: CASSLGLAGGRDEQYF

V: TRBV29-1
J: TRBJ1-1
size: few
D: NA
DNA: TGCAGCGTTTCTACAGGGACGAACACTGAAGCTTTCTTT
CDR3: CSVSTGTNTEAFF

V: TRBV18
J: TRBJ2-5
size: NA
D: TRBD1
DNA: TGTGCCAGCTCACCATTGGACAGGGGAGAGACCCAGTACTTC
CDR3: CASSPLDRGETQYF

V: TRBV11-2
J: TRBJ2-3
size: few
D: NA
DNA: TGTGCCAGCAGCTTTTCTAGTAGTGCAGATACGCAGTATTTT
CDR3: CASSFSSSADTQYF

V: TRBV6-5
J: TRBJ1-2
size: NA
D: NA
DNA: TGTGCCAGCAGGAAAACTACTGGTTATGGCTACACCTTC
CDR3: CASRKTTGYGYTF

V: TRBV5-1
J: TRBJ2-3
size: NA
D: NA
DNA: TGCGCCAGCAGCTCCTCAGGGGGGACTAGCACAGATACGCAGTATTTT
CDR3: CASSSSGGTSTDTQYF

V: TRBV4-2
J: TRBJ2-7
size: NA
D: TRBD1
DNA: TGTGCCAGCAGCCAAGGGACAGGGTTCTCCTACGAGCAGTACTTC
CDR3: CASSQGTGFSYEQYF

V: TRBV7-8
J: TRBJ2-7
size: NA
D: NA
DNA: TGTGCCAGCAGCTTAGCCTTAACACAGGGCCACGAGCAGTACTTC
CDR3: CASSLALTQGHEQYF

V: TRBV11-2
J: TRBJ2-3
size: NA
D: NA
DNA: TGTGCCAGCAGCCTAACAAGGACTAGCACAGATACGCAGTATTTT
CDR3: CASSLTRTSTDTQYF

V: TRBV2
J: TRBJ1-5
size: NA
D: NA
DNA: TGTGCCAGCTTGGTACAGGGTAATCAGCCCCAGCATTTT
CDR3: CASLVQGNQPQHF

V: TRBV19
J: TRBJ1-1
size: NA
D: TRBD1
DNA: TGTGCCACCAAACAAACCGGGACAGGGGGCGTGGGGACTGAAGCTTTCTTT
CDR3: CATKQTGTGGVGTEAFF

V: TRBV6-5
J: TRBJ1-2
size: NA
D: NA
DNA: TGTGCCAGCAGCAGAGAAAAGGCGGATGGCTACACCTTC
CDR3: CASSREKADGYTF

V: TRBV5-1
J: TRBJ1-5
size: NA
D: NA
DNA: TGCGCCAGCAGCTTTGCAGGGGACCAGCCCCAGCATTTT
CDR3: CASSFAGDQPQHF

V: TRBV24-1
J: TRBJ2-1
size: NA
D: TRBD1
DNA: TGTGCCACTGTCCCGGGACAGGGGGGGAATGAGCAGTTCTTC
CDR3: CATVPGQGGNEQFF

V: TRBV5-8
J: TRBJ1-6
size: NA
D: TRBD1
DNA: TGTGCCAGCAGCTTGGCGGGGACAGGGGGCGGCAATAATTCACCCCTCCACTTT
CDR3: CASSLAGTGGGNNSPLHF